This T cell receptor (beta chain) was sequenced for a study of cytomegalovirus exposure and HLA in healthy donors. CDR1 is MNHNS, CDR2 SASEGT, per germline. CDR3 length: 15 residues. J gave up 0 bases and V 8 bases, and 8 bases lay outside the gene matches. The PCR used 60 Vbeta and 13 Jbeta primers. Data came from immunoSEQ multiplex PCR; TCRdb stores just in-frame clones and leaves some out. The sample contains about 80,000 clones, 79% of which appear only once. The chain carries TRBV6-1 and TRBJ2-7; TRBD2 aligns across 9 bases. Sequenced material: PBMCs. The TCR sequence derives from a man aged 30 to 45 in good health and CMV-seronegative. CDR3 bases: TGTGCCAGCGAGACTTCGACTAGCGGCTCCTACGAGCAGTACTTC. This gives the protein CASETSTSGSYEQYF.